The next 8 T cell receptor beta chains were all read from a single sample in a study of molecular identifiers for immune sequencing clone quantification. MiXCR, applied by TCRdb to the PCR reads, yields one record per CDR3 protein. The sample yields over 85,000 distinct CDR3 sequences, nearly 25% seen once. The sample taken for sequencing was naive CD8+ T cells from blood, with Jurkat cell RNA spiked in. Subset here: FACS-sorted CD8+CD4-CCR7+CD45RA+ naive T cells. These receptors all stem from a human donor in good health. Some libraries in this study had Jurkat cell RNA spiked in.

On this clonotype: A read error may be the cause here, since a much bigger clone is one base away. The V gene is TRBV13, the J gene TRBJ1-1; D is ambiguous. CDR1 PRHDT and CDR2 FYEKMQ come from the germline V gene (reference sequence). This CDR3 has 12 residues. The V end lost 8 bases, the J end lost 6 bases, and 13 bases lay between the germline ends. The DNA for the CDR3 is TGTGCCAGCGGCAAGACCGCCCCTGAAGCTTTCTTT. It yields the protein CASGKTAPEAFF.

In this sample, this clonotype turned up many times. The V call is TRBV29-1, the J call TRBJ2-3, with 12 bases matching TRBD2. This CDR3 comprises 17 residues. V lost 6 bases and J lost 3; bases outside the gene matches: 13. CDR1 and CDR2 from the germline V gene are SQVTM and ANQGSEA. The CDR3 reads CSVDELAGGDWTDTQYF. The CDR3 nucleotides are TGCAGCGTCGACGAGCTAGCGGGAGGGGATTGGACAGATACGCAGTATTTT.

For the CDR3, the DNA is TGTGCCAGCAGCCCTGACACCTACGAGCAGTACTTC. This gives the protein CASSPDTYEQYF. The chain couples TRBV6-6 to TRBJ2-7; D is unresolved. Germline loops: CDR1 MNHNY, CDR2 SVGAGI (reference sequence). The CDR3 is 12 amino acids. V shed 6 bases and J shed 2 bases, with 8 bases lying between them.

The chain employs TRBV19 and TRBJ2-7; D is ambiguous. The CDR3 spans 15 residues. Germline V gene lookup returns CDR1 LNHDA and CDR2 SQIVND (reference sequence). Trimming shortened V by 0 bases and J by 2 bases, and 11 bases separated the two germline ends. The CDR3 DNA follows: TGTGCCAGTAGTATAGATGGCGGCAAGACCTACGAGCAGTACTTC. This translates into CASSIDGGKTYEQYF.

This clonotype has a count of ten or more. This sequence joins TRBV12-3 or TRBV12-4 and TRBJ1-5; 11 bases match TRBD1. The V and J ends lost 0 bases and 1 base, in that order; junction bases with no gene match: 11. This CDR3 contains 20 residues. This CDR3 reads CASSLARYVGQGESNQPQHF. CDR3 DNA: TGTGCCAGCAGTTTAGCTAGGTATGTGGGACAGGGGGAAAGCAATCAGCCCCAGCATTTT.

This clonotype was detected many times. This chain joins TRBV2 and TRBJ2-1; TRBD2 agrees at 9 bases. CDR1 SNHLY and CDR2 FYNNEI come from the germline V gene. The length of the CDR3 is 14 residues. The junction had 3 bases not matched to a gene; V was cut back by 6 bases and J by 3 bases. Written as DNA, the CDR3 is TGTGCCAGCAGAGGGACTAGCTTCTACAATGAGCAGTTCTTC. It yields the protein CASRGTSFYNEQFF.

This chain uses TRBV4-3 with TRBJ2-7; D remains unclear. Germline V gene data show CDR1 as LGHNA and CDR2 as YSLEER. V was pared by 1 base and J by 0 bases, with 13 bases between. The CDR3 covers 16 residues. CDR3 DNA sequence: TGCGCCAGCAGCCAAGGAGAAGGGTTATCCTCCTACGAGCAGTACTTC. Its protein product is CASSQGEGLSSYEQYF.

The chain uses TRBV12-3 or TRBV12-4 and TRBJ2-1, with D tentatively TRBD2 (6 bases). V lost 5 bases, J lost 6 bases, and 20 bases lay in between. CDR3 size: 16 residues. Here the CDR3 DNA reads TGTGCCAGCAGTCCCCGGGACTCCCGGCCGGGCAATGAGCAGTTCTTC. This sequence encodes CASSPRDSRPGNEQFF.